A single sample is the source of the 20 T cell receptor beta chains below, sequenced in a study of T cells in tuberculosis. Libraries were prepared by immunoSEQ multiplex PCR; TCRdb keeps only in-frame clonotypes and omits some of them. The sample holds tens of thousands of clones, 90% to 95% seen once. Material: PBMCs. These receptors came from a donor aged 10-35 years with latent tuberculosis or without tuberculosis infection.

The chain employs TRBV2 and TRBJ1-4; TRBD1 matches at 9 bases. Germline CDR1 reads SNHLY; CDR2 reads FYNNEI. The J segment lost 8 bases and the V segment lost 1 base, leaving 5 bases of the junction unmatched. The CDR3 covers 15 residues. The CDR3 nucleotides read TGTGCCAGCAGTGAAGAGACAGGGGGAAGAGAAAAACTGTTTTTT. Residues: CASSEETGGREKLFF.

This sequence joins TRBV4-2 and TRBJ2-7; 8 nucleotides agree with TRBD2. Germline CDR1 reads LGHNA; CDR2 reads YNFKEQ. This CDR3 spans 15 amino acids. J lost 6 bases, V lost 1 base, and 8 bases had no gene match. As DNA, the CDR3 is TGTGCCAGCAGCCAAGTAGTTCCAGCGGGAGTCGAGCAGTACTTC. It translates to CASSQVVPAGVEQYF.

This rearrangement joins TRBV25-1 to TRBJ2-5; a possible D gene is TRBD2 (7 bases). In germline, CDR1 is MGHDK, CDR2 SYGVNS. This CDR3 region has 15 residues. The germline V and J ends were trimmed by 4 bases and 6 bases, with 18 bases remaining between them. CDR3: CASSVGGGRLQTQYF. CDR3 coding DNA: TGTGCCAGCAGTGTAGGGGGGGGACGTCTTCAGACCCAGTACTTC.

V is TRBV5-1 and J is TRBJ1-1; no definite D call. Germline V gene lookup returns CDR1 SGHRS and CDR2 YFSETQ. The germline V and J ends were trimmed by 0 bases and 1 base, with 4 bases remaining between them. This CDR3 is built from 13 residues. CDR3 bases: TGCGCCAGCAGCTTGGCGGGGAACACTGAAGCTTTCTTT. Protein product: CASSLAGNTEAFF.

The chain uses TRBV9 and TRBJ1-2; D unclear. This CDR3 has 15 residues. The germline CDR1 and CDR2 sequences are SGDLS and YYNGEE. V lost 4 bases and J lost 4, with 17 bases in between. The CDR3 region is CASSQTRETVYGYTF. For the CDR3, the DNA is TGTGCCAGCAGCCAGACCCGGGAGACGGTCTATGGCTACACCTTC.

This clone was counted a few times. In DNA, the CDR3 is TGTGCCAGCACCCCAGAGGGGGGACAGGGACCCTACGAGCAGTACTTC. Translating gives CASTPEGGQGPYEQYF. This sequence joins TRBV7-9 and TRBJ2-7, with TRBD1 identical over 9 bases. J lost 2 bases, V lost 7 bases, and 12 bases had no gene match. Germline V gene sequence: CDR1 SEHNR, CDR2 FQNEAQ (reference sequence). CDR3 length: 16 amino acids.

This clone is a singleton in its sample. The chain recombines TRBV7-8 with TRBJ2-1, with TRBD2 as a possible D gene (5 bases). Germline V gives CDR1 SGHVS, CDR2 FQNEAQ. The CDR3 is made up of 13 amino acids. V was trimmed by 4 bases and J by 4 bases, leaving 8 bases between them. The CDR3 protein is CASSSGIYNEQFF. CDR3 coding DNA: TGTGCCAGCAGCTCGGGGATTTACAATGAGCAGTTCTTC.

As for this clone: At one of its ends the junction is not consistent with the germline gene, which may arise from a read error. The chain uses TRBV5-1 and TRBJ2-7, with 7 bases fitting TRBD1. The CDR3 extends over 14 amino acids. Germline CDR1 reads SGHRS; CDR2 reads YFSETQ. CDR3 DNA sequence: TGCGCCAGCAGCTTGAGAGGGGGCTCCCACGAGCAGTACTTC. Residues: CASSLRGGSHEQYF.

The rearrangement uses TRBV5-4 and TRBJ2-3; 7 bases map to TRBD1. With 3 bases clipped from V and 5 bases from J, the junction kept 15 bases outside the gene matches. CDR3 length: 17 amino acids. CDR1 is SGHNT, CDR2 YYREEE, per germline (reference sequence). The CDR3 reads CASSSPPAGGLRDTQYF. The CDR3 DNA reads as TGTGCCAGCAGCTCCCCCCCGGCAGGGGGATTACGAGATACGCAGTATTTT.

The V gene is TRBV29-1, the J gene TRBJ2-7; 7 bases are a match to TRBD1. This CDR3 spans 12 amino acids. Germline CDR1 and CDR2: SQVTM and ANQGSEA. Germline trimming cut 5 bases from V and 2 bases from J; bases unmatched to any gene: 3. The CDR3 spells CSVRTGTYEQYF. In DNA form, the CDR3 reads TGCAGCGTTAGGACAGGCACCTACGAGCAGTACTTC.

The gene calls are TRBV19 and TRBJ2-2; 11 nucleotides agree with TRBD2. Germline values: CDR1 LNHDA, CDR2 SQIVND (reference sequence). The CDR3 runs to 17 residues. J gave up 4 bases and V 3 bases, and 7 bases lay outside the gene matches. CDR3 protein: CASSIMASGRSTGELFF. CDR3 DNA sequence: TGTGCCAGTAGTATTATGGCTAGCGGGAGGTCCACCGGGGAGCTGTTTTTT. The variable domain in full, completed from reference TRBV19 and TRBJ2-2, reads DGGITQSPKYLFRKEGQNVTLSCEQNLNHDAMYWYRQDPGQGLRLIYYSQIVNDFQKGDIAEGYSVSREKKESFPLTVTSAQKNPTAFYLCASSIMASGRSTGELFFGEGSRLTVL.

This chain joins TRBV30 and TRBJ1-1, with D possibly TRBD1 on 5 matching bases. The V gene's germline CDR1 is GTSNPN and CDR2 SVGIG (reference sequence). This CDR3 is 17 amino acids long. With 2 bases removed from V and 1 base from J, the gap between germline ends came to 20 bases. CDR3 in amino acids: CAWSLGRGWSANTEAFF. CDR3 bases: TGTGCCTGGAGTCTTGGAAGGGGATGGAGTGCGAACACTGAAGCTTTCTTT.

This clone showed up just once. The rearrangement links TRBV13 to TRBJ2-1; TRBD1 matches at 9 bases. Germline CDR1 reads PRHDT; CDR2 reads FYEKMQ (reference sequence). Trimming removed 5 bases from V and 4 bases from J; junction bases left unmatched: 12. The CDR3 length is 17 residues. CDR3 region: CASSTDRTGGAYNEQFF. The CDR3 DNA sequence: TGTGCCAGCAGCACGGACCGCACAGGGGGCGCTTACAATGAGCAGTTCTTC.

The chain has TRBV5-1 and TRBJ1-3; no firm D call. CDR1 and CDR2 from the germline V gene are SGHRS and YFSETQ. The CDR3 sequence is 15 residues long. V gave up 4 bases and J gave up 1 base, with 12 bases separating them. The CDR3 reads CASSTDGQSGNTIYF. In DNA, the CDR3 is TGCGCCAGCAGCACCGATGGGCAATCTGGAAACACCATATATTTT. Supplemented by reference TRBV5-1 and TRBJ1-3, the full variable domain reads KAGVTQTPRYLIKTRGQQVTLSCSPISGHRSVSWYQQTPGQGLQFLFEYFSETQRNKGNFPGRFSGRQFSNSRSEMNVSTLELGDSALYLCASSTDGQSGNTIYFGEGSWLTVV.

The CDR3 DNA follows: TGCGCCAGCAGCCAAGAGGAGGGGGGGAGGGCTGAAGCTTTCTTT. It yields the protein CASSQEEGGRAEAFF. The chain couples TRBV4-1 to TRBJ1-1, with D perhaps TRBD1 (6 bases). V was trimmed by 0 bases and J by 6 bases, leaving 14 bases between them. Germline CDR1 and CDR2: MGHRA and YSYEKL. The CDR3 is 15 residues long.

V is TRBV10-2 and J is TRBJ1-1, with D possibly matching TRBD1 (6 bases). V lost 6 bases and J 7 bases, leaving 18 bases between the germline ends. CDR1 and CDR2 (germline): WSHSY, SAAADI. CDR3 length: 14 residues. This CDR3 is CASRPGQLGIEAFF. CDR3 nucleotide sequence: TGCGCCAGCAGGCCTGGACAGCTAGGAATTGAAGCTTTCTTT.

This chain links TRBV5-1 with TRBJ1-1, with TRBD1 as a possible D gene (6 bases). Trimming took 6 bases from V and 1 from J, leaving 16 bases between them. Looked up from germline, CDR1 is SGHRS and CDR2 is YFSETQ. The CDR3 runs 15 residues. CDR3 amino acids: CASIPHPGQNTEAFF. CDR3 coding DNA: TGCGCCAGCATCCCCCATCCGGGACAGAACACTGAAGCTTTCTTT.

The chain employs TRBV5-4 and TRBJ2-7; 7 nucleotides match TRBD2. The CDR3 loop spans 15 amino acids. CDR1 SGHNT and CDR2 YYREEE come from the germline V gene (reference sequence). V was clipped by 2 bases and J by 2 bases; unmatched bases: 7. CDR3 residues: CASSFGGSSTYEQYF. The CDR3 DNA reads TGTGCCAGCAGCTTTGGCGGGAGTAGTACCTACGAGCAGTACTTC. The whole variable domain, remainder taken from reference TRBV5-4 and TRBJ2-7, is ETGVTQSPTHLIKTRGQQVTLRCSSQSGHNTVSWYQQALGQGPQFIFQYYREEENGRGNFPPRFSGLQFPNYSSELNVNALELDDSALYLCASSFGGSSTYEQYFGPGTRLTVT.

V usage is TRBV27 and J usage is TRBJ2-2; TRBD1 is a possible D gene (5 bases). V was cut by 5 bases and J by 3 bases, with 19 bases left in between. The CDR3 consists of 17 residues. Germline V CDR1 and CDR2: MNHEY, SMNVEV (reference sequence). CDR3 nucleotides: TGTGCCAGCAGTCCCCGGAAGGGGAATGCGTACACCGGGGAGCTGTTTTTT. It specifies CASSPRKGNAYTGELFF.

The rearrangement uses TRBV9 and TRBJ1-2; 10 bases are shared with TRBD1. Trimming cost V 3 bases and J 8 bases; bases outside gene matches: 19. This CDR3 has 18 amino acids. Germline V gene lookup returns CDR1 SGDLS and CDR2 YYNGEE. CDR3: CASSGTGTGDDGLEGYTF. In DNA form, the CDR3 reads TGTGCCAGCAGCGGGACCGGGACAGGGGACGACGGACTTGAGGGCTACACCTTC.